Following are 19 T cell receptor beta chains from one sample sequenced in a study of T cell responses to AZD1222 COVID-19 vaccine. Here immunoSEQ multiplex PCR was the method, and the copy in TCRdb shows in-frame clones only, minus some. The sample records some 95,000 clones, 70% to 90% being singletons. The starting material was peripheral blood, obtained 28 days after the second AZD1222 dose. The receptors were gathered from an adult who received the AZD1222 COVID-19 vaccine.

V is TRBV5-4 and J is TRBJ1-2; TRBD1 might be the D (5 bases). Germline V gene lookup returns CDR1 SGHNT and CDR2 YYREEE (reference sequence). The CDR3 is made up of 14 amino acids. V was clipped by 4 bases and J by 5 bases, with 15 bases between them. DNA for the CDR3: TGTGCCAGCAGCCAAATACAGGAACAGTATGGCTACACCTTC. This translates into CASSQIQEQYGYTF. The full variable domain, rest sourced from reference TRBV5-4 and TRBJ1-2, is ETGVTQSPTHLIKTRGQQVTLRCSSQSGHNTVSWYQQALGQGPQFIFQYYREEENGRGNFPPRFSGLQFPNYSSELNVNALELDDSALYLCASSQIQEQYGYTFGSGTRLTVV.

The V gene is TRBV18, the J gene TRBJ1-4, with 7 nucleotides matching TRBD1. Trimming at V came to 4 bases and at J to 8 bases, leaving 7 bases not matched to a gene. This CDR3 region has 14 residues. The germline V gene has CDR1 KGHSH and CDR2 LQKENI. This chain's CDR3 is CASSLLDRDEKLFF. DNA of the CDR3: TGTGCCAGCTCACTCTTAGACAGGGACGAAAAACTGTTTTTT.

The J gene is TRBJ1-5, the V gene TRBV6-5; D is uncertain. The germline gives CDR1 MNHEY, CDR2 SVGAGI. V gave up 6 bases and J gave up 2 bases, with 5 bases separating them. The CDR3 has 12 amino acids. The CDR3 sequence is CASSQGNQPQHF. CDR3 nucleotides: TGTGCCAGCAGCCAGGGCAATCAGCCCCAGCATTTT.

The J gene is TRBJ1-4, the V gene TRBV6-5, with 8 bases aligning to TRBD1. The germline gives CDR1 MNHEY, CDR2 SVGAGI. With 5 bases clipped from V and 6 bases from J, the junction kept 5 bases outside the gene matches. The CDR3 length is 14 residues. The CDR3 DNA reads as TGTGCCAGCAGTCCGGACAGGGTGGATGAAAAACTGTTTTTT. Translation gives CASSPDRVDEKLFF.

V and J are TRBV5-1 and TRBJ2-7, with TRBD1 matching over 11 bases. The trim removed 3 bases at V and 3 bases at J, leaving 5 bases unmatched. There are 15 residues in the CDR3. The germline V gene encodes CDR1 SGHRS and CDR2 YFSETQ. CDR3 bases: TGCGCCAGCAGCTGGACCGGGACAGGGGGCTACGAGCAGTACTTC. Translating it yields CASSWTGTGGYEQYF.

This rearrangement joins TRBV2 to TRBJ1-5; no reliable D call. CDR1 SNHLY and CDR2 FYNNEI come from the germline V gene. V was pared by 6 bases and J by 4 bases, with 10 bases between. This CDR3 contains 13 residues. The DNA of the CDR3 is TGTGCCAGCAGCACGGATGCTAATCAGCCCCAGCATTTT. Translating it yields CASSTDANQPQHF.

The chain has TRBV7-3 and TRBJ2-1; 7 nucleotides align to TRBD2. Germline CDR1 reads SGHTA; CDR2 reads FQGTGA. V was clipped by 1 base and J by 8 bases; unmatched bases: 5. CDR3 size: 14 residues. Written as DNA, the CDR3 is TGTGCCAGCAGCTTAAGGGAGGGACCCCATGAGCAGTTCTTC. Its translation: CASSLREGPHEQFF.

The chain has TRBV18 and TRBJ1-2; 12 positions agree with TRBD1. V dropped 2 bases and J dropped 0; count of bases not matched to a gene: 1. Germline CDR1 and CDR2: KGHSH and LQKENI. This CDR3 is 16 amino acids long. The DNA of the CDR3 is TGTGCCAGCTCACCAGGGACAGGGGGCACTAACTATGGCTACACCTTC. It yields the protein CASSPGTGGTNYGYTF.

The chain recombines TRBV25-1 with TRBJ1-5; D is ambiguous. The CDR3 contains 11 residues. Trimming cost V 8 bases and J 9 bases, with 11 bases left between them. CDR1 MGHDK and CDR2 SYGVNS come from the germline V gene. CDR3 in amino acids: CASGIFWPQHF. Written as DNA, the CDR3 is TGTGCCAGCGGGATCTTCTGGCCCCAGCATTTT.

This chain connects TRBV6-2 or TRBV6-3 to TRBJ2-7; unclear D gene. In germline, CDR1 is MNHEY, CDR2 SVGEGT. The CDR3 is made up of 12 amino acids. Trimming cost V 4 bases and J 2 bases, with 6 bases left between them. CDR3 protein: CASSSQTYEQYF. CDR3 bases: TGTGCCAGCAGTTCTCAGACCTACGAGCAGTACTTC.

The chain uses TRBV6-5 and TRBJ1-3, with TRBD1 matching over 7 bases. Unmatched junction bases numbered 6, after V lost 4 bases and J lost 6 bases. The CDR3 spans 14 residues. Looked up from germline, CDR1 is MNHEY and CDR2 is SVGAGI. CDR3 in DNA: TGTGCCAGCAGTTTGTCCAGGGGGGAAAACACCATATATTTT. Its translation: CASSLSRGENTIYF.

The chain recombines TRBV5-1 with TRBJ1-6; 7 bases match TRBD1. The CDR3 totals 15 residues. Germline V gene data show CDR1 as SGHRS and CDR2 as YFSETQ. J was trimmed by 6 bases and V by 4 bases; bases with no gene match: 7. Written as DNA, the CDR3 is TGCGCCAGCAGCGACACCGGGACAGTTAATTCACCCCTCCACTTT. Its translation: CASSDTGTVNSPLHF.

The chain employs TRBV7-2 and TRBJ1-3, with a tentative D call TRBD1 (5 bases). This CDR3 has 15 residues. Germline CDR1 is SGHTA and CDR2 is FQGNSA. V was shortened by 5 bases and J by 4 bases, with 15 bases between the two germline ends. Here the CDR3 reads CASSPGPGDGNTIYF. The CDR3 nucleotides read TGTGCCAGCAGCCCCGGTCCGGGGGACGGAAACACCATATATTTT.

This chain joins TRBV6-2 or TRBV6-3 and TRBJ1-5; TRBD1 is a possible D gene (6 bases). From germline, CDR1 is MNHEY and CDR2 SVGEGT. Between the trimmed V and J ends, which lost 2 bases and 9 bases, there was a span of 11 bases. CDR3 size: 13 residues. The CDR3 sequence: CASSYAGARPQHF. The DNA for the CDR3 is TGTGCCAGCAGTTACGCAGGGGCCCGGCCCCAGCATTTT.

The CDR3 DNA follows: TGCAGCGTAGAGACAGGTTCCCAGGGAAACACCATATATTTT. Amino acids: CSVETGSQGNTIYF. The V and J genes are TRBV29-1 and TRBJ1-3; maybe TRBD1 (6 bases). Germline assignment: CDR1 SQVTM and CDR2 ANQGSEA. The CDR3 loop spans 14 amino acids. The V and J ends lost 6 bases and 4 bases respectively, with 16 bases between them.

There are a few counts of this clone. The chain has TRBV12-5 and TRBJ1-1; D ambiguous. The V gene lost 2 bases and the J gene lost 2 bases, with 12 bases spanning the gap. The germline CDR1 and CDR2 sequences are LGHNT and FRNRAP. The CDR3 runs to 15 residues. DNA of the CDR3: TGTGCTAGTGGTTTGCCCTCATGGGGTAACACTGAAGCTTTCTTT. Its protein is CASGLPSWGNTEAFF. The variable domain in full, completed from reference TRBV12-5 and TRBJ1-1, reads DARVTQTPRHKVTEMGQEVTMRCQPILGHNTVFWYRQTMMQGLELLAYFRNRAPLDDSGMPKDRFSAEMPDATLATLKIQPSEPRDSAVYFCASGLPSWGNTEAFFGQGTRLTVV.

The rearrangement uses TRBV14 and TRBJ1-2; D unclear. Germline V gene data show CDR1 as SGHDN and CDR2 as FVKESK. The CDR3 covers 20 residues. Trimming took off 0 bases at V and 1 base at J, with 24 bases between the two ends. The CDR3 is CASSQDGKTFTGGRNYGYTF. In DNA, the CDR3 is TGTGCCAGCAGCCAAGACGGGAAGACATTCACCGGCGGGCGTAACTATGGCTACACCTTC. The whole variable domain, filled in from reference TRBV14 and TRBJ1-2, reads EAGVTQFPSHSVIEKGQTVTLRCDPISGHDNLYWYRRVMGKEIKFLLHFVKESKQDESGMPNNRFLAERTGGTYSTLKVQPAELEDSGVYFCASSQDGKTFTGGRNYGYTFGSGTRLTVV.

This sequence joins TRBV6-5 and TRBJ2-5, with no clear D. CDR1 is MNHEY, CDR2 SVGAGI, per germline. Trimming left V 5 bases short and J 4 bases short, with 14 bases between. The CDR3 consists of 14 residues. The CDR3 DNA reads TGTGCCAGCAGTAGGCCTGGAAGTACAGAGACCCAGTACTTC. Translated: CASSRPGSTETQYF.

This clone was observed once. The chain recombines TRBV30 with TRBJ1-1, with no clear D. The CDR3 has 12 residues. Germline CDR1 and CDR2: GTSNPN and SVGIG (reference sequence). The ends were cut back, 5 bases at V and 2 bases at J, with 9 bases in the middle. The CDR3 DNA sequence: TGTGCCTGGGGGGTGGGCAACACTGAAGCTTTCTTT. This translates into CAWGVGNTEAFF.